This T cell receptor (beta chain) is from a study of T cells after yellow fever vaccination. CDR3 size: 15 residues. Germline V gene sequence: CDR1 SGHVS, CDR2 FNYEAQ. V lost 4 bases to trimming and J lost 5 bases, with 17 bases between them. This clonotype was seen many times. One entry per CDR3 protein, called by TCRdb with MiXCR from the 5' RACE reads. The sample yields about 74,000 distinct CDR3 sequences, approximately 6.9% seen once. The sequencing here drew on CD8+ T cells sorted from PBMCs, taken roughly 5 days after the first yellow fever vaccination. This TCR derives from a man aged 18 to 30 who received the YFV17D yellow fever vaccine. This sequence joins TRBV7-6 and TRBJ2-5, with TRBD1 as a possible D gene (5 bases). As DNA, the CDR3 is TGTGCCAGCAGCTCCCCTCGGACACTCCAGGAGACCCAGTACTTC. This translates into CASSSPRTLQETQYF.